This T cell receptor beta chain originates from a study of blood T cell repertoires in COVID-19. Across the study: The origin of the acute and convalescent COVID-19 samples was the United States, Italy and Spain. The cDNA or gDNA used as material had been derived from T cells, B-cell-depleted T cells, or PBMCs.

The CDR3 is 13 residues long. With 4 bases removed from V and 1 base from J, the gap between germline ends came to 7 bases. Germline-derived CDR1 and CDR2 are SEHNR and FQNEAQ (reference sequence). In the source study's methods: By means of reference gene primer amplification, nucleated cell counts were estimated. Measured with immunoSEQ multiplex PCR; TCRdb has only the in-frame clones, and not every one. That table supplies the V and J calls and clone size; D and trimming were determined from the DNA. The repertoire holds a few hundred thousand clones, with approximately 86% as singletons. The gene calls are TRBV7-9 and TRBJ1-1; D is ambiguous. The receptor's source is a man aged 18 to 30 with active or convalescent COVID-19. Sequences were obtained from peripheral blood. The CDR3 region has the DNA TGTGCCAGCAGCTACCGAGGGAACACTGAAGCTTTCTTT. This translates into CASSYRGNTEAFF.